The next 14 T cell receptor beta chains were all read from a single sample in a study of T-cell memory formation after mild COVID-19. Each CDR3 protein is one row after TCRdb ran MiXCR on the 5' RACE reads. This table holds around 300,000 distinct CDR3 sequences, approximately 19% found once. Sequenced sample: PBMCs or a T cell subset sorted from them (not recorded which). The receptor source for this set is a man between 18 and 35 years old who had mild COVID-19 (a few samples of this study predate the infection). Cell type and time point are not known.

This clonotype was recorded many times. The V call is TRBV7-9, the J call TRBJ1-1, with 10 bases lining up with TRBD1. Trimming took 5 bases from V and 4 from J; bases not matched to a gene: 4. CDR3 size: 14 residues. Per the germline V gene, CDR1 is SEHNR and CDR2 is FQNEAQ (reference sequence). DNA for the CDR3: TGTGCCAGCAGCAGACGGACAGGGGGCACTGAAGCTTTCTTT. It translates to CASSRRTGGTEAFF. The whole variable domain, filled in from reference TRBV7-9 and TRBJ1-1, reads DTGVSQNPRHKITKRGQNVTFRCDPISEHNRLYWYRQTLGQGPEFLTYFQNEAQLEKSRLLSDRFSAERPKGSFSTLEIQRTEQGDSAMYLCASSRRTGGTEAFFGQGTRLTVV.

The chain links TRBV10-3 to TRBJ2-2; TRBD1 or TRBD2 may be the D gene (6 bases each). V lost 7 bases and J 2 bases, leaving 14 bases between the germline ends. CDR3 length: 15 residues. CDR1 and CDR2 from the germline V gene are ENHRY and SYGVKD. The CDR3 region has the DNA TGTGCCATCAAAACTATGGGGGGCAACACCGGGGAGCTGTTTTTT. Protein product: CAIKTMGGNTGELFF.

This clonotype is judged medium-sized. The chain is built from TRBV12-3 or TRBV12-4 and TRBJ1-3, with TRBD1 matching over 7 bases. The CDR3 is made up of 16 amino acids. V was clipped by 6 bases and J by 3 bases; unmatched bases: 11. CDR3 amino acids: CASRGFRQGGGNTIYF. The CDR3 DNA reads as TGTGCCAGCAGGGGATTTAGACAGGGTGGTGGAAACACCATATATTTT.

The rearrangement joins TRBV20-1 to TRBJ1-2; TRBD1 agrees at 7 bases. The CDR3 has 12 amino acids. V lost 6 bases to trimming and J lost 5 bases; unmatched junction nucleotides: 6. From germline, CDR1 is DFQATT and CDR2 SNEGSKA (reference sequence). The CDR3 sequence: CSALTGLYGYTF. For the CDR3, the DNA is TGCAGTGCACTGACAGGGCTTTATGGCTACACCTTC.

This clonotype was picked up a small number of times. The chain combines TRBV2 with TRBJ2-3; D remains ambiguous. CDR1 is SNHLY and CDR2 is FYNNEI in the germline V gene. V lost 3 bases and J lost 0, with 10 bases in between. The CDR3 is 15 amino acids. CDR3 loop: CASSDWRSSTDTQYF. The CDR3 DNA follows: TGTGCCAGCAGTGATTGGCGGAGCAGCACAGATACGCAGTATTTT.

There are many counts of this clonotype. The chain uses TRBV5-1 and TRBJ2-2, with unresolved D. Trimming removed 4 bases at V and 0 bases at J, with 13 bases between. The germline V gene encodes CDR1 SGHRS and CDR2 YFSETQ. This CDR3 is built from 16 residues. CDR3 protein: CASSSSGPPNTGELFF. The CDR3 DNA reads as TGCGCCAGCAGCAGCTCCGGGCCCCCGAACACCGGGGAGCTGTTTTTT.

The J gene is TRBJ2-2, the V gene TRBV4-2, with D unclear. This CDR3 region has 15 residues. V was trimmed by 0 bases and J by 2 bases, leaving 7 bases between them. Germline values: CDR1 LGHNA, CDR2 YNFKEQ. CDR3 sequence: CASSQDLINTGELFF. The CDR3 DNA sequence: TGTGCCAGCAGCCAAGATTTGATTAACACCGGGGAGCTGTTTTTT.

This clonotype showed up many times. V is TRBV5-1 and J is TRBJ2-5; perhaps D is TRBD1 or TRBD2 (5 bases each). CDR1 and CDR2 from the germline V gene are SGHRS and YFSETQ. Trimming took 4 bases from V and 3 from J, leaving 13 bases between them. This CDR3 has 14 residues. CDR3 region: CASSLERGEETQYF. The CDR3 DNA sequence: TGCGCCAGCAGCCTGGAAAGAGGGGAAGAGACCCAGTACTTC.

In this sample, this clonotype turned up many times. The chain joins TRBV7-2 to TRBJ1-1; 8 bases line up with TRBD1. The CDR3 sequence is 13 residues long. The V gene end was trimmed by 8 bases and the J gene end by 11 bases; junction bases not matched to a gene: 13. Germline V gives CDR1 SGHTA, CDR2 FQGNSA. Here the CDR3 reads CASEQGGNPVAFF. As DNA, the CDR3 is TGTGCCAGCGAACAGGGGGGAAATCCGGTCGCTTTCTTT. The complete variable domain, with remaining parts taken from reference TRBV7-2 and TRBJ1-1, reads GAGVSQSPSNKVTEKGKDVELRCDPISGHTALYWYRQSLGQGLEFLIYFQGNSAPDKSGLPSDRFSAERTGGSVSTLTIQRTQQEDSAVYLCASEQGGNPVAFFGQGTRLTVV.

The chain carries TRBV4-2 and TRBJ2-1, with 7 nucleotides matching TRBD1. J gave up 4 bases and V 3 bases, and 12 bases lay outside the gene matches. This CDR3 region has 17 residues. CDR1 is LGHNA, CDR2 YNFKEQ, per germline. DNA of the CDR3: TGTGCCAGCAGCCAGTCCTTGGGACAGCTAAGATACAATGAGCAGTTCTTC. Its translation is CASSQSLGQLRYNEQFF.

V usage is TRBV20-1 and J usage is TRBJ2-3, with D perhaps matching TRBD1 or TRBD2 (5 bases each). V was shortened by 3 bases and J by 8 bases, with 18 bases between the two germline ends. CDR1 and CDR2 from the germline V gene are DFQATT and SNEGSKA (reference sequence). The CDR3 is made up of 14 amino acids. In DNA form, the CDR3 reads TGCAGTGCTAGGGAACGGGGCCTCTGGCTTACGCAGTATTTT. Translating it yields CSARERGLWLTQYF.

There are a few counts of this clonotype. This rearrangement joins TRBV6-5 to TRBJ2-1, with 7 positions matching TRBD2. CDR1 MNHEY and CDR2 SVGAGI come from the germline V gene. The CDR3 consists of 15 residues. J lost 0 bases, V lost 2 bases, and 1 base had no gene match. Written as DNA, the CDR3 is TGTGCCAGCAGTTACAGGACTAGCTCCTACAATGAGCAGTTCTTC. Its protein product is CASSYRTSSYNEQFF.

V usage is TRBV12-3 or TRBV12-4 and J usage is TRBJ1-1, with TRBD1 identical over 9 bases. The trim removed 3 bases at V and 2 bases at J, leaving 4 bases unmatched. This CDR3 is 15 amino acids long. DNA of the CDR3: TGTGCCAGCAGTTTTTGGACAGGGGCAAACACTGAAGCTTTCTTT. Protein: CASSFWTGANTEAFF.

The chain couples TRBV6-6 to TRBJ1-1; TRBD1 agrees at 9 bases. CDR3 size: 13 residues. The trim removed 6 bases at V and 4 bases at J, leaving 3 bases unmatched. The germline V gene has CDR1 MNHNY and CDR2 SVGAGI (reference sequence). The CDR3 region has the DNA TGTGCCAGCAGAGGACAGGGGTCCACTGAAGCTTTCTTT. Protein sequence: CASRGQGSTEAFF.